This T cell receptor (beta chain) was documented in a study of cytomegalovirus exposure and HLA in healthy donors. Donors were nominally healthy when sampled, though unrecorded immune exposures were likely. Germline V gives CDR1 SNHLY, CDR2 FYNNEI. V lost 4 bases, J lost 8 bases, and 11 bases lay in between. The CDR3 is made up of 12 amino acids. The PCR was carried out with 60 Vbeta primers and 13 Jbeta primers. Profiled with immunoSEQ multiplex PCR; TCRdb holds only in-frame clones, not every one. This table holds 100,000 to 150,000 clones, less than 85% found once. Whole-study results and caveats: With DRB1 most and HLA-C fewest, TCR association rates differed between HLA loci in a later analysis. Cytomegalovirus-associated TCR beta chains were listed, numbering 150 to 200.

About this clone: Antigen specificity is unknown.

The sequence came from a man younger than 35 in good health and CMV-seropositive. The gene calls are TRBV2 and TRBJ1-1, with D uncertain. The sequenced sample was PBMCs. CDR3 nucleotide sequence: TGTGCCAGCAGTGGAGAGGTACGAGAAGCTTTCTTT. Translating gives CASSGEVREAFF.